The next 24 T cell receptor beta chains were all read from a single sample in a study of blood T cell repertoires in COVID-19 (dated by TCRdb to the early 2020s). Library generation was performed with the immunoSEQ multiplex PCR assay. TCRdb re-hosts the immuneACCESS table, in-frame sequences only. Its copies lack some clones; in the studies checked, an unresolved V gene accounts for under half of them, and the cause for the rest is not known. The sample includes some 170,000 clones, with 80% to 90% observed a single time. The ten largest clonotypes hold about 3.9% of the sample. Source material: peripheral blood. These receptors all stem from a woman between 55 and 75 years old who had recovered from COVID-19.

On this clone: This CDR3 is also generated by other DNA sequences in the sample. This chain uses TRBV28 with TRBJ1-2; possible D gene TRBD1, 6 bases. The germline V gene encodes CDR1 MDHEN and CDR2 SYDVKM. V was shortened by 2 bases and J by 8 bases, with 9 bases between the two germline ends. CDR3 length: 12 amino acids. The CDR3 DNA reads TGTGCCAGCAGTTTACGGGGGGGCGGCTACACCTTC. It translates to CASSLRGGGYTF.

This clone was counted a single time. The V and J genes are TRBV7-8 and TRBJ1-3; 12 bases map to TRBD1. Germline-derived CDR1 and CDR2 are SGHVS and FQNEAQ. The CDR3 totals 16 residues. The ends lost 5 bases at V and 4 bases at J; junction bases unmatched: 6. For the CDR3, the DNA is TGTGCCAGCAGCCTGGGACAGGGGGCAAGAGGAAACACCATATATTTT. Translating it yields CASSLGQGARGNTIYF.

The V call is TRBV19, the J call TRBJ2-3; D ambiguous. The CDR3 is 15 amino acids. V was cut by 4 bases and J by 7 bases, with 18 bases left in between. Germline CDR1 and CDR2: LNHDA and SQIVND (reference sequence). The CDR3 nucleotides are TGTGCCAGTAGTAGTCTCCCCCCTGGGCCCAATACGCAGTATTTT. It translates to CASSSLPPGPNTQYF.

V is TRBV9 and J is TRBJ2-5; the D is unclear. This CDR3 is built from 14 residues. V dropped 0 bases and J dropped 4 bases, with 10 bases sitting between them. The germline V gene encodes CDR1 SGDLS and CDR2 YYNGEE. As DNA, the CDR3 is TGTGCCAGCAGCGTAGGAAATAGAGGAGAGACCCAGTACTTC. Translating it yields CASSVGNRGETQYF.

The chain couples TRBV5-1 to TRBJ2-3, with TRBD2 as a possible D gene (6 bases). Looked up from germline, CDR1 is SGHRS and CDR2 is YFSETQ. V was shortened by 1 base and J by 6 bases, with 12 bases between the two germline ends. CDR3 length: 14 residues. CDR3 DNA: TGCGCCAGCAGCTTGATGGAGGGCTCCGATACGCAGTATTTT. Translated: CASSLMEGSDTQYF.

J is TRBJ2-3 and V is TRBV27; D is ambiguous. The CDR3 consists of 13 residues. Germline values: CDR1 MNHEY, CDR2 SMNVEV (reference sequence). V was pared by 3 bases and J by 0 bases, with 4 bases between. This CDR3 reads CASSFGSTDTQYF. CDR3 DNA sequence: TGTGCCAGCAGTTTTGGCAGCACAGATACGCAGTATTTT.

The chain carries TRBV28 and TRBJ2-7; 7 positions agree with TRBD2. From germline, CDR1 is MDHEN and CDR2 SYDVKM. The CDR3 length is 14 residues. V was pared by 4 bases and J by 3 bases, with 6 bases of the junction left unmatched. CDR3 nucleotide sequence: TGTGCCAGCAGTTCCGGGACGGGGGGCTACGAGCAGTACTTC. It specifies CASSSGTGGYEQYF.

The chain employs TRBV24-1 and TRBJ2-3; 8 bases fit TRBD2. The CDR3 has 18 residues. CDR1 KGHDR and CDR2 SFDVKD come from the germline V gene. V lost 3 bases and J lost 1; bases outside the gene matches: 11. DNA of the CDR3: TGTGCCACCAGTGATCCCCCGGGGGGAGCGGGGGGCACAGATACGCAGTATTTT. Encoded protein: CATSDPPGGAGGTDTQYF.

The genes are TRBV3-1 (or the pseudogene TRBV3-2) and TRBJ2-5, with TRBD2 as a possible D gene (5 bases). There are 13 residues in the CDR3. The V gene lost 2 bases and the J gene lost 7 bases, with 11 bases spanning the gap. In germline, CDR1 is LGHDT, CDR2 YNNKEL (reference sequence). The CDR3 sequence: CASSQSEGSTQYF. CDR3 DNA sequence: TGTGCCAGCAGCCAAAGCGAGGGTTCGACCCAGTACTTC.

The chain employs TRBV7-3 and TRBJ1-1; 10 bases align to TRBD1. This CDR3 comprises 15 residues. V lost 8 bases to trimming and J lost 0 bases; unmatched junction nucleotides: 6. The germline gives CDR1 SGHTA, CDR2 FQGTGA. The CDR3 protein is CASPGQGVMNTEAFF. CDR3 coding DNA: TGTGCCAGCCCCGGACAGGGGGTCATGAACACTGAAGCTTTCTTT.

The V call is TRBV11-2, the J call TRBJ2-7, with a weak D call TRBD2 (6 bases). The CDR3 totals 14 residues. V dropped 2 bases and J dropped 6 bases, with 14 bases sitting between them. CDR1 SGHAT and CDR2 FQNNGV come from the germline V gene. This CDR3 reads CASSLSRLDSEQYF. The CDR3 DNA follows: TGTGCCAGCAGCTTATCGAGACTAGACTCCGAGCAGTACTTC.

The chain uses TRBV6-6 and TRBJ1-1; possibly TRBD1 for D (5 bases). Germline CDR1 MNHNY, CDR2 SVGAGI (reference sequence). The CDR3 has 15 residues. V dropped 6 bases and J dropped 4 bases, with 18 bases sitting between them. The CDR3 protein is CASRQLGGKGTEAFF. The CDR3 region has the DNA TGTGCCAGCAGACAACTCGGGGGGAAGGGCACTGAAGCTTTCTTT.

With regard to this clone: The junction shows a germline mismatch at one end, possibly a read error. The chain joins TRBV7-7 to TRBJ1-5, with 7 nucleotides matching TRBD1. The CDR3 contains 16 residues. CDR1 is SSHAT and CDR2 is FNYEAQ in the germline V gene (reference sequence). The CDR3 spells CASSRGQAGGNQPQHF. As DNA, the CDR3 is TGTGCTAGCAGTCGAGGACAGGCGGGGGGGAATCAGCCCCAGCATTTT.

V usage is TRBV5-4 and J usage is TRBJ1-1; D is unclear. The CDR3 consists of 15 residues. V was clipped by 0 bases and J by 4 bases, with 13 bases between them. Germline values: CDR1 SGHNT, CDR2 YYREEE (reference sequence). The CDR3 region is CASSLGAGMGTEAFF. DNA for the CDR3: TGTGCCAGCAGCTTGGGCGCGGGAATGGGCACTGAAGCTTTCTTT.

The rearrangement links TRBV29-1 to TRBJ2-7, with D perhaps matching TRBD2 (5 bases). Trimming shortened V by 4 bases and J by 6 bases, and 10 bases separated the two germline ends. The CDR3 has 11 residues. Germline CDR1 is SQVTM and CDR2 is ANQGSEA. CDR3 loop: CSVGGYTEQYF. The CDR3 nucleotides are TGCAGCGTTGGAGGGTATACCGAGCAGTACTTC.

The chain couples TRBV10-1 to TRBJ2-1; tentatively, D is TRBD2 (5 bases). CDR1 WNHNN and CDR2 SYGVQD come from the germline V gene (reference sequence). With 10 bases removed from V and 6 bases from J, the gap between germline ends came to 34 bases. This CDR3 region has 19 residues. The CDR3: CATPKYGSVTIVIPNEQFF. The CDR3 DNA follows: TGCGCCACCCCTAAGTATGGGTCTGTGACTATCGTAATTCCCAATGAGCAGTTCTTC.

This clone turned up a few times. The chain recombines TRBV6-6 with TRBJ1-2; TRBD1 is a possible D gene (5 bases). With 6 bases removed from V and 7 bases from J, the gap between germline ends came to 15 bases. The germline V gene encodes CDR1 MNHNY and CDR2 SVGAGI (reference sequence). The CDR3 runs to 13 residues. CDR3 nucleotides: TGTGCCAGCAGCCCTGCGGGGGAGGGTGGCTACACCTTC. Residues: CASSPAGEGGYTF.

The chain links TRBV29-1 to TRBJ2-1, with 7 bases matching TRBD2. J lost 8 bases, V lost 2 bases, and 9 bases had no gene match. The CDR3 spans 14 residues. Germline V lookup: CDR1 SQVTM, CDR2 ANQGSEA. In nucleotides, the CDR3 is TGCAGCGTTGAATTAACGGGGGGAACGGATGAGCAGTTCTTC. Its protein product is CSVELTGGTDEQFF.

V gene TRBV19 combines with J gene TRBJ2-5; TRBD2 agrees at 10 bases. Trimming cost V 0 bases and J 5 bases; bases outside gene matches: 3. The germline gives CDR1 LNHDA, CDR2 SQIVND (reference sequence). This CDR3 spans 15 amino acids. CDR3 protein: CASSIDQLAGETQYF. Written as DNA, the CDR3 is TGTGCCAGTAGTATAGATCAACTAGCGGGGGAGACCCAGTACTTC.

The V and J genes are TRBV7-3 and TRBJ2-2; TRBD2 is a possible D gene (6 bases). Per the germline V gene, CDR1 is SGHTA and CDR2 is FQGTGA. The CDR3 loop spans 15 amino acids. The V end was cut by 2 bases, the J end by 5 bases, with 12 bases between. Here the CDR3 DNA reads TGTGCCAGCAGCTTAGGTTCAGGGAGGACCGGGGAGCTGTTTTTT. Residues: CASSLGSGRTGELFF.

The chain couples TRBV2 to TRBJ2-5, with 10 positions matching TRBD2. The CDR3 contains 16 residues. CDR1 and CDR2 (germline): SNHLY, FYNNEI. J was trimmed by 1 base and V by 3 bases; bases with no gene match: 5. This CDR3 is CASSDGVAGGQETQYF. The CDR3 nucleotides are TGTGCCAGCAGTGACGGGGTAGCGGGGGGCCAAGAGACCCAGTACTTC. Drawing the rest from reference TRBV2 and TRBJ2-5, the complete variable domain is EPEVTQTPSHQVTQMGQEVILRCVPISNHLYFYWYRQILGQKVEFLVSFYNNEISEKSEIFDDQFSVERPDGSNFTLKIRSTKLEDSAMYFCASSDGVAGGQETQYFGPGTRLLVL.

This clone has just one count. The V call is TRBV29-1, the J call TRBJ2-3, with D perhaps matching TRBD1 (5 bases). The CDR3 covers 13 residues. Per the germline V gene, CDR1 is SQVTM and CDR2 is ANQGSEA. Trimming took off 3 bases at V and 2 bases at J, with 9 bases between the two ends. The CDR3 loop is CSVEDKYTDTQYF. CDR3 nucleotides: TGCAGCGTTGAGGACAAGTACACAGATACGCAGTATTTT.

V gene TRBV19 combines with J gene TRBJ2-6; the match to TRBD1 covers 8 bases. The CDR3 is 15 amino acids. J lost 1 base, V lost 10 bases, and 6 bases had no gene match. Germline assignment: CDR1 LNHDA and CDR2 SQIVND (reference sequence). The CDR3 DNA sequence: TGTGCCACAGGGGGCTCTAATTCTGGGGCCAACGTCCTGACTTTC. Its protein product is CATGGSNSGANVLTF.

The gene calls are TRBV5-1 and TRBJ2-7; 7 bases are a match to TRBD2. CDR3 length equals 14 residues. Germline assignment: CDR1 SGHRS and CDR2 YFSETQ. Losses at the gene ends were 0 bases for V and 4 bases for J; bases not matched to a gene: 4. CDR3 DNA: TGCGCCAGCAGCTTGGGTCAGGGAGGGTACGAGCAGTACTTC. It is translated as CASSLGQGGYEQYF.